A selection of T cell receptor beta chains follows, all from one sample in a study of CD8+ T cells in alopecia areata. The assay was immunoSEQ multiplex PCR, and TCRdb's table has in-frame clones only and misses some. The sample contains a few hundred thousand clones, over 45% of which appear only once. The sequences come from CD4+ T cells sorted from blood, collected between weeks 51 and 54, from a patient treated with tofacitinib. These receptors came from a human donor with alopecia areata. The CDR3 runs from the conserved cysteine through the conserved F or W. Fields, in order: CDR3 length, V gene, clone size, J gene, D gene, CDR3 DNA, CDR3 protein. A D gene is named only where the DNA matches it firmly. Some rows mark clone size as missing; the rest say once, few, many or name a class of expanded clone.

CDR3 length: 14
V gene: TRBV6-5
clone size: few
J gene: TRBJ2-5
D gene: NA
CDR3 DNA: TGTGCCAGCAGTTACTCGGGGACGAAAGAGACCCAGTACTTC
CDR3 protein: CASSYSGTKETQYF

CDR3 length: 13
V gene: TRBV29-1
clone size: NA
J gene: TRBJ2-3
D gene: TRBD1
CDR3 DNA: TGCAGCGGCGGACAGGGAGGCACAGATACGCAGTATTTT
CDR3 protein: CSGGQGGTDTQYF

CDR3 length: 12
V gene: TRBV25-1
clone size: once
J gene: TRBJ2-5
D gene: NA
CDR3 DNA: TGTGCCAGCAGTTCGGGGATCGAGACCCAGTACTTC
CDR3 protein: CASSSGIETQYF

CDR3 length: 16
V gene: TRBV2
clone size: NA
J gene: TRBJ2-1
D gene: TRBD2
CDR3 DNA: TGTGCCAGCAGGGAGAAGACTAGCGGGGGCTACAATGAGCAGTTCTTC
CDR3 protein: CASREKTSGGYNEQFF

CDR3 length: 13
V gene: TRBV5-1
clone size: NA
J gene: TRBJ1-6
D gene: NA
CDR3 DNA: TGCGCCAGCAGCTTGGAAGGGGGACCGTCCCTCCACTTT
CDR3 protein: CASSLEGGPSLHF

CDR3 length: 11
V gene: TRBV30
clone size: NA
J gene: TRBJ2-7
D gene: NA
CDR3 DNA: TGTGCCGAGCGGGTCTCCTACGAGCAGTACTTC
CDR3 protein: CAERVSYEQYF

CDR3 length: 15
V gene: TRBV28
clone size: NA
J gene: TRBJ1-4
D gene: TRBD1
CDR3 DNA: TGTGCCAGCAGTGCAGGGGGCGGGTGGAATGAAAAACTGTTTTTT
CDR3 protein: CASSAGGGWNEKLFF

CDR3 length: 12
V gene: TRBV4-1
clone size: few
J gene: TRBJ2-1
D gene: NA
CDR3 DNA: TGCGCCAGCAGCCAAGATGCAAGTGAGCAGTTCTTC
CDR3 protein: CASSQDASEQFF

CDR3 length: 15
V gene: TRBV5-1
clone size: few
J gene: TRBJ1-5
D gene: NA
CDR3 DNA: TGCGCCAGCAGCGCCTCAGGGGAAGGCAATCAGCCCCAGCATTTT
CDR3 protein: CASSASGEGNQPQHF

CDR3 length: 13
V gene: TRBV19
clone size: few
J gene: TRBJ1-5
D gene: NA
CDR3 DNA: TGTGCCAGTAGTGTGGCCGTTGCTCAGCCCCAGCATTTT
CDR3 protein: CASSVAVAQPQHF

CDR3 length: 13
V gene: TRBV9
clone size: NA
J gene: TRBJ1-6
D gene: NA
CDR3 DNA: TGTGCCAGCAGCGTGTCACAACAATCACCCCTCCACTTT
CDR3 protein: CASSVSQQSPLHF

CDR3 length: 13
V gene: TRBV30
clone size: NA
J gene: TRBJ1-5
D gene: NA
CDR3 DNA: TGTGCCTGGACAGGAGGCGGCAATCAGCCCCAGCATTTT
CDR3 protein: CAWTGGGNQPQHF

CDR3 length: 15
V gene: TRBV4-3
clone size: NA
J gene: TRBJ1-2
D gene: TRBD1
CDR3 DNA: TGCGCCAGCAGCCAAGATCGCCGACAGGGCTATGGCTACACCTTC
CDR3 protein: CASSQDRRQGYGYTF

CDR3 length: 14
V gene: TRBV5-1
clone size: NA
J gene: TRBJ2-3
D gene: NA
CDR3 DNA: TGCGCCAGCAGCCCGGTTGTGTCCACAGATACGCAGTATTTT
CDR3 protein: CASSPVVSTDTQYF

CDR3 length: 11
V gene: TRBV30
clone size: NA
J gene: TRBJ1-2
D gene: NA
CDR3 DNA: TGTGCCTGGAGTCCCTTGGTCGGCTACACCTTC
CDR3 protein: CAWSPLVGYTF

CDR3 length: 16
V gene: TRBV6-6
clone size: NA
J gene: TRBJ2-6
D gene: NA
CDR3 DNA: TGTGCCAGCAGTTATCCTCAGGGAGCCGGGGCCAACGTCCTGACTTTC
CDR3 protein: CASSYPQGAGANVLTF

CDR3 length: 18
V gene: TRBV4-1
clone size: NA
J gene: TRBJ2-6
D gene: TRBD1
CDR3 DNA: TGCGCCAGCAGCCAAACCGGGACAGGGGGCTCTGGGGCCAACGTCCTGACTTTC
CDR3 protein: CASSQTGTGGSGANVLTF

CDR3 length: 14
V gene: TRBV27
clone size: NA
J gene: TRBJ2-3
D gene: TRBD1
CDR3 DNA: TGTGCCAGCAGTACCGGACAGGGAACAGATACGCAGTATTTT
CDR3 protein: CASSTGQGTDTQYF

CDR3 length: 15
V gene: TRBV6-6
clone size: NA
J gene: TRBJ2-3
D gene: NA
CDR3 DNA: TGTGCCAGCAGTTACTCGATCCTAGTATCAGATACGCAGTATTTT
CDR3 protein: CASSYSILVSDTQYF

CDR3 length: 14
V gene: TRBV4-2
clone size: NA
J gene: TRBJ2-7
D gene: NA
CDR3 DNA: TGTGCCAGCAGCCAAGATCGAGACGGTTACGAGCAGTACTTC
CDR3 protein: CASSQDRDGYEQYF

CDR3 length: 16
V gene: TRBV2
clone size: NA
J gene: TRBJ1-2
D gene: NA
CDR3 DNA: TGTGCCAGCTCCGGGGGCTGGAGACAACATAACTATGGCTACACCTTC
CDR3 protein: CASSGGWRQHNYGYTF

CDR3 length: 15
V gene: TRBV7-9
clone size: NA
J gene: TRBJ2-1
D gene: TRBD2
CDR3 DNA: TGTGCCAGCAGCTTCGGGACTAGCGGGGCCCTTGAGCAGTTCTTC
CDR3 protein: CASSFGTSGALEQFF

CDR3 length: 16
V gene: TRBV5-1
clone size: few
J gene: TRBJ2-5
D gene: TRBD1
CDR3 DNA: TGCGCCAGCAGCTTCCAACGGACAGGGGGCGAAGAGACCCAGTACTTC
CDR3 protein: CASSFQRTGGEETQYF

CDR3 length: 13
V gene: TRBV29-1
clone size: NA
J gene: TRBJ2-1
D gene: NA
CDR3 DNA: TGCAGCGTTGAACCGCAGGGAGGCAATGAGCAGTTCTTC
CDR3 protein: CSVEPQGGNEQFF

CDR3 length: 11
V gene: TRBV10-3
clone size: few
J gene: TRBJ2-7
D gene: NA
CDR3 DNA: TGTGCCATCGCCGGGCGGGACGAGCAGTACTTC
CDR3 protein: CAIAGRDEQYF

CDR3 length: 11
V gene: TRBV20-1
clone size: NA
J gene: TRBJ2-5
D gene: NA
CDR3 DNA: TGCACCGCTAAGGGGGAAGAGACCCAGTACTTC
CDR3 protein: CTAKGEETQYF

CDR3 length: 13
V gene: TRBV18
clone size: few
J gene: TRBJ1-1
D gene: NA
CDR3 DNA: TGTGCCAGCTCACCCCAGACGGACACTGAAGCTTTCTTT
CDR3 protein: CASSPQTDTEAFF

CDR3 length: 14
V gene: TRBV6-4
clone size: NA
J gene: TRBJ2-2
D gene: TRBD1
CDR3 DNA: TGTGCCAGCAGGGAACAGGGGGCGAACGGGGAGCTGTTTTTT
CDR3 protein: CASREQGANGELFF

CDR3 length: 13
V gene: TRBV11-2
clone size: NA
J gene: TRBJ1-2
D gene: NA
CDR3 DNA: TGTGCCAGCAGCTTAGACCCTCGTTGGGGCTACACCTTC
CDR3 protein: CASSLDPRWGYTF

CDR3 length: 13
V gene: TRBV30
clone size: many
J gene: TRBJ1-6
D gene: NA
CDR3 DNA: TGTGCCTGGAGCGGGGGGCATAATTCACCCCTCCACTTT
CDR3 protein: CAWSGGHNSPLHF

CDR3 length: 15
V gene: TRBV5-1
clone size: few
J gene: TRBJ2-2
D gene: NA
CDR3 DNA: TGCGCCAGCAGCTTGAGGTTGGGGAACACCGGGGAGCTGTTTTTT
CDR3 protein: CASSLRLGNTGELFF

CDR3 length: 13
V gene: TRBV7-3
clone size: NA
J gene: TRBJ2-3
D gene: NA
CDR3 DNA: TGTGCCAGCAGCTTAATAGTGGCAGATACGCAGTATTTT
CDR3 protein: CASSLIVADTQYF

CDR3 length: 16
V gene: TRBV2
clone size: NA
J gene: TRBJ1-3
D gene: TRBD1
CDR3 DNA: TGTGCCAGCAACAGGCTGGACAGGGGCTCTGGAAACACCATATATTTT
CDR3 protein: CASNRLDRGSGNTIYF

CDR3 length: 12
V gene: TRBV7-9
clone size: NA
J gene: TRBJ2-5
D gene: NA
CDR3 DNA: TGTGCCAGCAGCTTAAGCCGGGAGACCCAGTACTTC
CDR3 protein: CASSLSRETQYF

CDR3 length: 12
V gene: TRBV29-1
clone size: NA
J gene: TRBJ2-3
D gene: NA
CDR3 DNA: TGCAGCGTGGTAGAAAATACAGATACGCAGTATTTT
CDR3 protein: CSVVENTDTQYF

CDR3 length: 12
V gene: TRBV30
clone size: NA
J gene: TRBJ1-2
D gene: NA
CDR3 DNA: TGTGCCTGGAGCCGGGGCAGGGGTGGCTACACCTTC
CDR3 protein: CAWSRGRGGYTF

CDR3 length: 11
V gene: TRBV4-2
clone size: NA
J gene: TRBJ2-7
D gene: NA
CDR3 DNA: TGTGCCAGCAGCCGGACTGGGGAGCAGTACTTC
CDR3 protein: CASSRTGEQYF

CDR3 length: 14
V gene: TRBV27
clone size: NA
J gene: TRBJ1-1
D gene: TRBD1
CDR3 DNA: TGTGCCAGCAGGACGGACAGGACCAACACTGAAGCTTTCTTT
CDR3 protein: CASRTDRTNTEAFF

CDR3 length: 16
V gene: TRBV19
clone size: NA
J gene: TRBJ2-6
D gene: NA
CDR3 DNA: TGTGCCAGTAGTACTTACACACTCTCTGGGGCCAACGTCCTGACTTTC
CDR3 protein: CASSTYTLSGANVLTF

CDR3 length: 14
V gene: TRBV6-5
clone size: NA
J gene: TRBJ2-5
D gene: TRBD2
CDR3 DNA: TGTGCCAGCAGAACCGGGACTAGCGCGCAGACCCAGTACTTC
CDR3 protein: CASRTGTSAQTQYF

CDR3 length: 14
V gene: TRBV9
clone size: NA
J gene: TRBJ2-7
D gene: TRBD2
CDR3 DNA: TGTGCCAGCAGCGCCGGGCTAGCGGCCTACGAGCAGTACTTC
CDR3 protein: CASSAGLAAYEQYF

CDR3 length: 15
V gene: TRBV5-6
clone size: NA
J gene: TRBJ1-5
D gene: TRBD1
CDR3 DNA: TGTGCCAGCAGCTCCGCGACAGGGCTGGACCAGCCCCAGCATTTT
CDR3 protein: CASSSATGLDQPQHF

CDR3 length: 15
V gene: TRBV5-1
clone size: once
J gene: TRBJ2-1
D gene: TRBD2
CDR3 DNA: TGCGCCAGCAGCTGGCTAGCGGGGGGCGACAATGAGCAGTTCTTC
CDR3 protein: CASSWLAGGDNEQFF

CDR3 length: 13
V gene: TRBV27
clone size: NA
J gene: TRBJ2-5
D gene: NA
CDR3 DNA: TGTGCCAGCAGTCCTGGGGCCCAAGAGACCCAGTACTTC
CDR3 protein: CASSPGAQETQYF

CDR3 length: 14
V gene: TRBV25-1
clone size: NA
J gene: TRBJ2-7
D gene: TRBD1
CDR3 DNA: TGTGCCAGCAGTCCCGGGACAGGGAGCTACGAGCAGTACTTC
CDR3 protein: CASSPGTGSYEQYF

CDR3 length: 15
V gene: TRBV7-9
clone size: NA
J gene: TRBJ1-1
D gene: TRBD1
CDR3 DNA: TGTGCCAGCGGCCCCCGACAGGGCTTGAACACTGAAGCTTTCTTT
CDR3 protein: CASGPRQGLNTEAFF

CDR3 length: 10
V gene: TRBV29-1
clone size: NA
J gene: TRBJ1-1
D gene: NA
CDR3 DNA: TGCAGCGGCTGGGACACTGAAGCTTTCTTT
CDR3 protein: CSGWDTEAFF

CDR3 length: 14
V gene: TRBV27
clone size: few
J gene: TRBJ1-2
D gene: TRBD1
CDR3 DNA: TGTGCCAGCAGACGACAGGGAGGGGACTATGGCTACACCTTC
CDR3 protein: CASRRQGGDYGYTF

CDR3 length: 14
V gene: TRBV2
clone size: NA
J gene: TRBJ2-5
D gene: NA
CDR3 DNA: TGTGCCAGCAGCGTTTGGACAGATCAAGAGACCCAGTACTTC
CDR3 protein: CASSVWTDQETQYF

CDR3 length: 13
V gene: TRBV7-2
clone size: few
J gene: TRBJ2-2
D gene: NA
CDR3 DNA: TGTGCCAGCAGCGGAGGGGGCTTCGGGGAGCTGTTTTTT
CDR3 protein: CASSGGGFGELFF

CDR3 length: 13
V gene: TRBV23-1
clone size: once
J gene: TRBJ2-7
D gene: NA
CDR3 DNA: TGCGCCAGCAGTCAATTTGACGACTACGAGCAGTACTTC
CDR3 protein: CASSQFDDYEQYF

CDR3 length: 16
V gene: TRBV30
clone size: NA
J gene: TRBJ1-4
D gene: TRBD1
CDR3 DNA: TGTGCCTGGAGTGTTGGGACAGGGGCTAGGGATGAAAAACTGTTTTTT
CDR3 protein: CAWSVGTGARDEKLFF

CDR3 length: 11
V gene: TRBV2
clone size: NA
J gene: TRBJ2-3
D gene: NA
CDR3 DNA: TGTGCCAGCAGTGAATCCGGGGCGCAGTATTTT
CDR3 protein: CASSESGAQYF

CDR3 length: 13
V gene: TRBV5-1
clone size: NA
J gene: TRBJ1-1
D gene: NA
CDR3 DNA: TGCGCCAGCAGCTTGGAGGTGAACACTGAAGCTTTCTTT
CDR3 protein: CASSLEVNTEAFF

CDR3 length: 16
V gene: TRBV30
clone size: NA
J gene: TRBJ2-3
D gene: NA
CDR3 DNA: TGTGCCTGGAGTATGACGCACGGGGGTAGCACAGATACGCAGTATTTT
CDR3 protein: CAWSMTHGGSTDTQYF

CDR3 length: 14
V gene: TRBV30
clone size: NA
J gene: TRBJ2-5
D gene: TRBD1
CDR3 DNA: TGTGCCTGGAGTGTAGGACAGGACCAAGAGACCCAGTACTTC
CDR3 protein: CAWSVGQDQETQYF

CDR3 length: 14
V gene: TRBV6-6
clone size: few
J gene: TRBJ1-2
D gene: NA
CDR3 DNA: TGTGCCAGCAGCAAACGACAGGAAGAATATGGCTACACCTTC
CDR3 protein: CASSKRQEEYGYTF

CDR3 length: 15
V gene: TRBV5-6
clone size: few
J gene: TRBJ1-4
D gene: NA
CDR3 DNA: TGTGCCAGCAGCTCTCGACATGCTGATAATGAAAAACTGTTTTTT
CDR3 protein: CASSSRHADNEKLFF

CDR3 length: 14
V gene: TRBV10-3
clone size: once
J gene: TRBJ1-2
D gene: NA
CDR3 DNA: TGTGCCATCAGCGAAATGAGCTCATCCTATGGCTACACCTTC
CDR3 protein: CAISEMSSSYGYTF

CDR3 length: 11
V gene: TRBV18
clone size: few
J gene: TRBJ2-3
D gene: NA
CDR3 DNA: TGTGCCAGCGAACTCACAGATACGCAGTATTTT
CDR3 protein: CASELTDTQYF